This T cell receptor beta chain was sequenced for a study of shared clonotypes between healthy human individuals. Study-level points and caveats: Some clonotypes were shared by all four sorted-subset donors, while others were not shared. The non-shared ones had lower generation probabilities than the shared ones. Few donors limited the genetic and exposure-history diversity represented.

Notes on this clone: The antigen remains unidentified.

A split of CD4+ cells into CD45RA+ naive and CD45RA-negative memory subsets was performed. With V trimmed by 0 bases and J by 6 bases, 9 bases remained unmatched. The CDR3 consists of 16 residues. Germline V gives CDR1 SGHRS, CDR2 YFSETQ. Authors' processing steps: Owing to the provision of junction-only sequences devoid of quality scores by immunoSEQ, filtering differed. Assay used: immunoSEQ multiplex PCR; TCRdb lists only in-frame clones, some missing. V, J and clone size reflect that table, while D and trimming were determined from the DNA. The sample shows hundreds of thousands of clones, about 74% of them seen only once.

This rearrangement joins TRBV5-1 to TRBJ2-1; TRBD2 agrees at 7 bases. Sequenced sample: memory CD4+ T cells sorted from blood. Subset reported: CD45RA-negative fraction. This receptor was taken from a woman in her 30s in good health. The CDR3: CASSLAIGGSANEQFF. CDR3 nucleotide sequence: TGCGCCAGCAGCTTGGCGATAGGCGGGAGCGCCAATGAGCAGTTCTTC. Combining the CDR3 with reference TRBV5-1 and TRBJ2-1 gives the whole variable domain KAGVTQTPRYLIKTRGQQVTLSCSPISGHRSVSWYQQTPGQGLQFLFEYFSETQRNKGNFPGRFSGRQFSNSRSEMNVSTLELGDSALYLCASSLAIGGSANEQFFGPGTRLTVL.